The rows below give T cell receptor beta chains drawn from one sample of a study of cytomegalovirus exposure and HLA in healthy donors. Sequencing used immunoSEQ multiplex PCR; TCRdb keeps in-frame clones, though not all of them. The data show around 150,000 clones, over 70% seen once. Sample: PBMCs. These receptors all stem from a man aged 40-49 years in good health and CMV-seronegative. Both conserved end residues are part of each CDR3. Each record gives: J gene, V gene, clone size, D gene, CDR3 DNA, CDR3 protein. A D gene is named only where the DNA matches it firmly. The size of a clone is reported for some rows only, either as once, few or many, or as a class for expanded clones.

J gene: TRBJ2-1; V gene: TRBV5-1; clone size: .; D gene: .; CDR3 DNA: TGCGCCAGCAGCTCCGGACTGAACTACAATGAGCAGTTCTTC; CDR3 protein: CASSSGLNYNEQFF
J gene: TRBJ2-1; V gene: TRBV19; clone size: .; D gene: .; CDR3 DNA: TGTGCCAGTAAGGACTTGGGGGGTACCCCCAATGAGCAGTTCTTC; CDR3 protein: CASKDLGGTPNEQFF
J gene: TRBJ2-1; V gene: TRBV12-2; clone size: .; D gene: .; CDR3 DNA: TGTGCAAGTCGCTTAGGCCTCGGGACAGAATTCAATGAGCAGTTCTTC; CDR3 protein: CASRLGLGTEFNEQFF
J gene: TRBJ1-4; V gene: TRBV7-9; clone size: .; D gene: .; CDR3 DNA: TGTGCCAGCAGCCCGGACACCGCAGGGGCTAATGAAAAACTGTTTTTT; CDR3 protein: CASSPDTAGANEKLFF
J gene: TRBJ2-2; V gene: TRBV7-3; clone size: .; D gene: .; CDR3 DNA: TGTGCCAGCAGCATTACAGTAACCGGGGAGCTGTTTTTT; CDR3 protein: CASSITVTGELFF
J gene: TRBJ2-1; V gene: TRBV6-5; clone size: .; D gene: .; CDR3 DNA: TGTGCCAGCAGCGGTGGGCGAAACAGCCCGAATGAGCAGTTCTTC; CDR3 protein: CASSGGRNSPNEQFF
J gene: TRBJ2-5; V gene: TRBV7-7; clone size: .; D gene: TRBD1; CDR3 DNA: TGTGCCAGCAGCCGATCGGACAGGGGGCAGTCCTACTTC; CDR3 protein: CASSRSDRGQSYF
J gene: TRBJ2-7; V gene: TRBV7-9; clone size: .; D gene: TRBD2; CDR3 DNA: TGTGCCAGCAGCCGAAGCGGCGGGAGAAAAGACGAGCAGTACTTC; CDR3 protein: CASSRSGGRKDEQYF
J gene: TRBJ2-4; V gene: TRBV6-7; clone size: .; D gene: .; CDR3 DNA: TGTGCCAGCGAGTGGGCTGGAGGCAGGGGCAAAAACATTCAGTACTTC; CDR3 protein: CASEWAGGRGKNIQYF
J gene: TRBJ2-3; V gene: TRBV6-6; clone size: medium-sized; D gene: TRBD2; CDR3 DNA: TGTGCCAGCCGAAGCGGGGAAAGCACAGATACGCAGTATTTT; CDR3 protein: CASRSGESTDTQYF
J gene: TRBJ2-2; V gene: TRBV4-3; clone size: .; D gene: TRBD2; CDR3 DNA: TGCGCCAGCAGCCGAGTCTTTAGCGGGGACAACACCGGGGAGCTGTTTTTT; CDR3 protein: CASSRVFSGDNTGELFF
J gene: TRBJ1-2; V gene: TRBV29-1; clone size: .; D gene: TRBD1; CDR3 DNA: TGCAGCGCTGTGACAGGGGGTCATGGCTACACCTTC; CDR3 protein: CSAVTGGHGYTF
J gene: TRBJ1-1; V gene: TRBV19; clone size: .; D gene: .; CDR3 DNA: TGTGCCAGTATTAACATGAACACTGAAGCTTTCTTT; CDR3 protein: CASINMNTEAFF
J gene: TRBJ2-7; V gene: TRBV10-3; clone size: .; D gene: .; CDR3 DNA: TGTGCCATCAGAACTGACACTTCCTCCCCCTACGAGCAGTACTTC; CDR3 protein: CAIRTDTSSPYEQYF
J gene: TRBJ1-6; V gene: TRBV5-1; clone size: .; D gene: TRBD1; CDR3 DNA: TGCGCCAGCAGATCCGGGACAGGGGTGGTAGTAGGACCCCTCCACTTT; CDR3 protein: CASRSGTGVVVGPLHF
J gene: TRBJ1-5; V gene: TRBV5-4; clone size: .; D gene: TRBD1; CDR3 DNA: TGTGCCAGCAGCTTGGGGACAGGGAGCAATCAGCCCCAGCATTTT; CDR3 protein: CASSLGTGSNQPQHF
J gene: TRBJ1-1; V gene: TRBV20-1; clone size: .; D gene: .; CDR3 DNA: TGCAGTGCAGGGGGGGCCACTGAAGCTTTCTTT; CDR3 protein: CSAGGATEAFF
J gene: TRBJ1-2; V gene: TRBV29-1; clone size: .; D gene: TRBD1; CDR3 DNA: TGCAGCGTTGTCAGGGGGCAGTTGGGGGGCTACACCTTC; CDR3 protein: CSVVRGQLGGYTF
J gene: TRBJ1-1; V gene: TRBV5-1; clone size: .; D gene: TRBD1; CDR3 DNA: TGCGCCAGCAGCCGCCAGGGGGGTCCAAACCCGAACACTGAAGCTTTCTTT; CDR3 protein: CASSRQGGPNPNTEAFF
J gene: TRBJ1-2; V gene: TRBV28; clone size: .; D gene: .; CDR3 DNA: TGTGCCACCGGTTGGGGGGGGGCTCTCTATGGCTACACCTTC; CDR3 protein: CATGWGGALYGYTF
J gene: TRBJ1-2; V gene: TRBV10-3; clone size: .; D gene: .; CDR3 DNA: TGTGCCATCAGTGTTTCGGTGACCCAGGGCTATGGCTACACCTTC; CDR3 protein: CAISVSVTQGYGYTF
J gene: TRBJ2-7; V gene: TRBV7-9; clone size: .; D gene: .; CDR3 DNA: TGTGCCAGCAGCCGGACAGAGCGTCTGTACTTC; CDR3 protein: CASSRTERLYF
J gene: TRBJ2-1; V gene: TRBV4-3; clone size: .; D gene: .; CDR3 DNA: TGCGCCAGCAGCCCGTATGGAGAAGGCCCCATTGCCTACAATGAGCAGTTCTTC; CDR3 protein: CASSPYGEGPIAYNEQFF
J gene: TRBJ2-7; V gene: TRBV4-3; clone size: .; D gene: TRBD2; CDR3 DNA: TGCGCCAGCAGCCAAGGGACTAGGGGCGTCTACGAGCAGTACTTC; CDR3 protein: CASSQGTRGVYEQYF
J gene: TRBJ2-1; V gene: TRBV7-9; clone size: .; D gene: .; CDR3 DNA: TGTGCCAGCAGAGATCCAGGCCTTACGGTGGATGAGCAGTTCTTC; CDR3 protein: CASRDPGLTVDEQFF
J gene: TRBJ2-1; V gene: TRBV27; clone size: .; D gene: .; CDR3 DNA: TGTGCCAGCAGTTTCATTAGCGCCAGACTCTACAATGAGCAGTTCTTC; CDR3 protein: CASSFISARLYNEQFF
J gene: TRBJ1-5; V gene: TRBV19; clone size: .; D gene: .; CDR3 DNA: TGTGCCAGTAGTAGCACAGGGTTTCATCAGCCCCAGCATTTT; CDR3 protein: CASSSTGFHQPQHF
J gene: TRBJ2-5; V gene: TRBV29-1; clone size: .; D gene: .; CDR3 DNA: TGCAGCGTTGAACGGTTCGCAGGGGTGGAAGAGACCCAGTACTTC; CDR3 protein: CSVERFAGVEETQYF
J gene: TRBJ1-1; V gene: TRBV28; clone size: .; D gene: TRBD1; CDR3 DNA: TGTGCCAGCAGTTTGGGAGGCAGGGGGCTGGCTTTCTTT; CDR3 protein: CASSLGGRGLAFF
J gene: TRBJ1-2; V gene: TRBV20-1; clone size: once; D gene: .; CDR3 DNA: TGCGGTGCCACAGTGGCCTATGGCTACACCTTC; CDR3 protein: CGATVAYGYTF
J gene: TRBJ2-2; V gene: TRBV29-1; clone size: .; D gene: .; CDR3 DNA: TGCAGCGTTGCGGTAGACTACAACACCGGGGAGCTGTTTTTT; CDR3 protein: CSVAVDYNTGELFF
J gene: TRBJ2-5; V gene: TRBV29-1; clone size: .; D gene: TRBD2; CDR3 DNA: TGCAGCGTCCAAGGACTAGCGGGGCTGCAGACCCAGTACTTC; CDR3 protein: CSVQGLAGLQTQYF
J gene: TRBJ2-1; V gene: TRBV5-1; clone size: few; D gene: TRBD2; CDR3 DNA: TGCGCCAGCAGCTTCTGGGCCGAAACTAGCGCCGCGAGCTCCTACAATGAGCAGTTCTTC; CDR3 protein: CASSFWAETSAASSYNEQFF
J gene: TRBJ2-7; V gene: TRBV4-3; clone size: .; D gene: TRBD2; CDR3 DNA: TGCGCCAGCAGCCAAGGGGCTAGCGGATCCTACGAGCAGTACTTC; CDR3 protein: CASSQGASGSYEQYF
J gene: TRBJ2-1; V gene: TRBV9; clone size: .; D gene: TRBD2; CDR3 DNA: TGTGCCAGCAGCGCCCCGACTAGCCACCACAATGAGCAGTTCTTC; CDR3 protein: CASSAPTSHHNEQFF
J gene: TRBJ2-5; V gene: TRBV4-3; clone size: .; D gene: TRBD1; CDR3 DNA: TGCGCCAGCAGCCGCAGGGACAGGGAAGAGACCCAGTACTTC; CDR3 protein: CASSRRDREETQYF
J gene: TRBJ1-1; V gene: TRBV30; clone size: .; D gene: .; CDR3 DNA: TGTGCCTGGAGTACGGGGGGCCCTGAAGCTTTCTTT; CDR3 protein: CAWSTGGPEAFF
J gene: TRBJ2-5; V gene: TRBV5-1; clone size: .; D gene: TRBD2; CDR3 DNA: TGCGCCAGCAGCTCTGGCGTGGGGGGGAGGGTTGAGACCCAGTACTTC; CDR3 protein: CASSSGVGGRVETQYF
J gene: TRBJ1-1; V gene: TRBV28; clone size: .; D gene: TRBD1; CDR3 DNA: TGTGCCAGCAGTTTAAAGTTAGGGGGCGGGGCCATGAACACTGAAGCTTTCTTT; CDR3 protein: CASSLKLGGGAMNTEAFF
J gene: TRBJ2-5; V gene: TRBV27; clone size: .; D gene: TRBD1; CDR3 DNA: TGTGCCAGCAGTCAGGGGGTAGAGACCCAGTACTTC; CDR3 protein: CASSQGVETQYF
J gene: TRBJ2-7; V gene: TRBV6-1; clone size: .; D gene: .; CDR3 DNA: TGTGCCAGCAATGGACTGGAGGCGTACGAGCAGTACTTC; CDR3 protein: CASNGLEAYEQYF
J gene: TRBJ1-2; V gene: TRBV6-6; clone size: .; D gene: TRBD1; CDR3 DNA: TGTGCCGGAGGGGGGACAGGCGGCTACACCTTC; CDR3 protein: CAGGGTGGYTF
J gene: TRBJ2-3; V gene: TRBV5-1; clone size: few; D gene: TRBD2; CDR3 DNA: TGCGCCAGCAGCTTGGGGCTAGCGGGAGGTAGAAAAGAAGATACGCAGTATTTT; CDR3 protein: CASSLGLAGGRKEDTQYF
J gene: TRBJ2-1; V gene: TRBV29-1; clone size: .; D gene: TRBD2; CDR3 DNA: TGCAGCGCCGGGGCCGGATCTAGCGGCTCCTACAATGAGCAGTTCTTC; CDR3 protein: CSAGAGSSGSYNEQFF
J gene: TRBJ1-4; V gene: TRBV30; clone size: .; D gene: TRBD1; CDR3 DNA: TGTGCCTGGGCCCCGGGGGACAGGGAAAAACTGTTTTTT; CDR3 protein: CAWAPGDREKLFF
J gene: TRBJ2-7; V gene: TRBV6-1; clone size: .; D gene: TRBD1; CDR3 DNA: TGTGCCAGCAGTGAAGGGACAGGGGGATCCTACGAGCAGTACTTC; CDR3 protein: CASSEGTGGSYEQYF
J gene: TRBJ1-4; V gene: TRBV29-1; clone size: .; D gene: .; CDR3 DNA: TGCAGCGTTGAGGGGGGATCTCGTAATGAAAAACTGTTTTTT; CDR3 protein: CSVEGGSRNEKLFF
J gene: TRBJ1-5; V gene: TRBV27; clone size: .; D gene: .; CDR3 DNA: TGTGCCAGCAAACCGGGACTCCATAGCAATCAGCCCCAGCATTTT; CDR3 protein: CASKPGLHSNQPQHF
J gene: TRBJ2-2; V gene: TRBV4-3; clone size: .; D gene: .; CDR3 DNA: TGCGCCAGCAGCCAAGTACACCAGACGAACACCGGGGAGCTGTTTTTT; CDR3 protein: CASSQVHQTNTGELFF
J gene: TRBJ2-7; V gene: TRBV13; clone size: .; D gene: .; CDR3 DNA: TGTGCCAGCAGCTTAGAAGCGGTCGGCGGATTCCTTCCCTACGAGCAGTACTTC; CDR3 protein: CASSLEAVGGFLPYEQYF
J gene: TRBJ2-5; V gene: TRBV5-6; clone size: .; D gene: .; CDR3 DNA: TGTGCCAGCAGCTTAAGTGGGGGGGGGCGGCCAGAGACCCAGTACTTC; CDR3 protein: CASSLSGGGRPETQYF
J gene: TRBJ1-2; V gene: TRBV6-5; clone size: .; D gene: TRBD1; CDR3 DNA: TGTGCCAGCATAGCCGACAGGGGGAGCGGCTACACCTTC; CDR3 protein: CASIADRGSGYTF
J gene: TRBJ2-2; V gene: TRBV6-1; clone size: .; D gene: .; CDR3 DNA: TGTGCCAGCAGGGGGGACTTAAGCACCGGGGAGCTGTTTTTT; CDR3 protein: CASRGDLSTGELFF
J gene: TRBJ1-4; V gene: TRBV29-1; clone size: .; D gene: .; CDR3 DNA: TGCAGCGTTGTGGGAGGTGGTGAAAAACTGTTTTTT; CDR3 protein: CSVVGGGEKLFF
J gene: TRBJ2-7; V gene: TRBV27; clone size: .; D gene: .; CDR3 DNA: TGTGCCAGCAGTGTACAGGGCTTTCGCGAGCAGTACTTC; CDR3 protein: CASSVQGFREQYF